Described below is a single T cell receptor (beta chain) sequence and its context. What it binds is unknown. Trimming took 6 bases from V and 3 from J, leaving 14 bases between them. The CDR3 is 13 residues long. In germline, CDR1 is SQVTM, CDR2 ANQGSEA. The data were obtained in a study of beta chain features in type 1 diabetes. Study-level findings and limits: Within patients, naive, central memory and Treg TCRB repertoires seemed more similar than within healthy donors. PCR, the amplification step, might favor shorter templates, equally in patients and controls. Researchers could not determine here whether HLA type influences TCRB rearrangement.

Reverse transcription of all isolated RNA meant that expressed TCRB transcripts were sequenced. Profiled with immunoSEQ multiplex PCR; TCRdb holds only in-frame clones, not every one. The table has just over 600,000 clones, 15% to 19% seen once. This clonotype originated in a man between 18 and 35 years old in good health. The sequencing sample was made of naive CD4+ T cells from blood. The J gene is TRBJ1-1, the V gene TRBV29-1; maybe TRBD1 (5 bases). Here the CDR3 reads CSVRVGADTEAFF. CDR3 DNA: TGCAGCGTAAGGGTTGGGGCCGACACTGAAGCTTTCTTT.